These T cell receptor beta chains were read from a single sample in a study of T cell responses to AZD1222 COVID-19 vaccine. Generated by immunoSEQ multiplex PCR, the TCRdb table keeps only in-frame clones and is missing some. This sample yields 140,000 or so clones, of which approximately 90% are seen a single time; more than 1.5% belongs to the top ten. The sequenced sample was peripheral blood, obtained 28 days after the second AZD1222 dose. Every receptor here comes from an adult who received the AZD1222 COVID-19 vaccine. The CDR3 runs from the conserved cysteine through the conserved F or W. Each record gives: J gene, clone size, D gene, V gene, CDR3 protein, CDR3 DNA. D genes are given only for firm matches. Not all rows give a size; the values are once, few, many and, for expanded clones, a class.

J: TRBJ2-1; size: few; D: NA; V: TRBV6-5; CDR3: CASSYSFNEQFF; DNA: TGTGCCAGCAGTTACTCGTTCAATGAGCAGTTCTTC
J: TRBJ1-5; size: NA; D: NA; V: TRBV5-3; CDR3: CARSPQAGNGQPQHF; DNA: TGTGCCAGAAGCCCGCAGGCAGGGAACGGCCAGCCCCAGCATTTT
J: TRBJ1-4; size: once; D: NA; V: TRBV5-1; CDR3: CASSLKGDAGEKLFF; DNA: TGCGCCAGCAGCTTGAAGGGGGACGCTGGTGAAAAACTGTTTTTT
J: TRBJ2-3; size: NA; D: NA; V: TRBV18; CDR3: CASSPQGSGDTQYF; DNA: TGTGCCAGCTCACCACAGGGATCGGGAGATACGCAGTATTTT
J: TRBJ2-5; size: NA; D: NA; V: TRBV3-1/TRBV3-2; CDR3: CASSPLWQETQYF; DNA: TGTGCCAGCAGCCCTCTCTGGCAAGAGACCCAGTACTTC
J: TRBJ1-1; size: once; D: NA; V: TRBV5-6; CDR3: CASSLVSNTEAFF; DNA: TGTGCCAGCAGCTTGGTTTCGAACACTGAAGCTTTCTTT
J: TRBJ2-5; size: few; D: TRBD2; V: TRBV7-3; CDR3: CASSPAPTSVGETQYF; DNA: TGTGCCAGCAGCCCTGCCCCGACTAGCGTAGGAGAGACCCAGTACTTC
J: TRBJ2-3; size: NA; D: NA; V: TRBV5-1; CDR3: CASSLGGTARADTQYF; DNA: TGCGCCAGCAGCTTGGGTGGGACCGCCCGGGCAGATACGCAGTATTTT
J: TRBJ1-5; size: NA; D: NA; V: TRBV7-2; CDR3: CASSLIRGGQPQHF; DNA: TGTGCCAGCAGCTTAATCCGAGGAGGTCAGCCCCAGCATTTT
J: TRBJ1-2; size: NA; D: NA; V: TRBV5-4; CDR3: CASSSRTPNYGYTF; DNA: TGTGCCAGCAGCTCTCGGACGCCGAACTATGGCTACACCTTC
J: TRBJ1-3; size: NA; D: NA; V: TRBV7-9; CDR3: CASSFETLGNSGNTIYF; DNA: TGTGCCAGCAGCTTCGAGACTTTGGGCAACTCTGGAAACACCATATATTTT
J: TRBJ1-1; size: NA; D: NA; V: TRBV4-2; CDR3: CASSQDRGAEAFF; DNA: TGTGCCAGCAGCCAAGATCGGGGCGCAGAAGCTTTCTTT
J: TRBJ1-1; size: NA; D: NA; V: TRBV19; CDR3: CASSMRRGLRNTEAFF; DNA: TGTGCCAGTAGTATGCGTAGAGGACTCCGGAACACTGAAGCTTTCTTT
J: TRBJ1-6; size: NA; D: TRBD1; V: TRBV27; CDR3: CASSLRMRQGGRNNSPLHF; DNA: TGTGCCAGCAGTTTGAGGATGAGACAGGGTGGTCGTAATAATTCACCCCTCCACTTT
J: TRBJ1-1; size: NA; D: NA; V: TRBV18; CDR3: CASSLGPNTEAFF; DNA: TGTGCCAGCTCACTCGGACCGAACACTGAAGCTTTCTTT
J: TRBJ1-4; size: NA; D: NA; V: TRBV18; CDR3: CASSPFTRGTNEKLFF; DNA: TGTGCCAGCTCACCTTTTACCAGGGGAACTAATGAAAAACTGTTTTTT
J: TRBJ1-1; size: NA; D: NA; V: TRBV7-3; CDR3: CASSMTVNTEAFF; DNA: TGTGCCAGCAGCATGACTGTGAACACTGAAGCTTTCTTT
J: TRBJ1-5; size: NA; D: NA; V: TRBV15; CDR3: CATSRAGNRGQPQHF; DNA: TGTGCCACCAGCAGAGCGGGAAATAGGGGTCAGCCCCAGCATTTT
J: TRBJ1-1; size: once; D: NA; V: TRBV4-2; CDR3: CASSQPGQMNTEAFF; DNA: TGTGCCAGCAGCCAACCCGGGCAGATGAACACTGAAGCTTTCTTT
J: TRBJ1-5; size: NA; D: NA; V: TRBV21-1; CDR3: CASRMGGDNRNQPQHF; DNA: TGTGCCAGCCGGATGGGGGGGGACAATCGCAATCAGCCCCAGCATTTT
J: TRBJ1-5; size: NA; D: NA; V: TRBV27; CDR3: CASTPSGQGGQPQHF; DNA: TGTGCCAGCACCCCCTCTGGGCAGGGCGGACAGCCCCAGCATTTT
J: TRBJ2-7; size: NA; D: NA; V: TRBV6-1; CDR3: CASSEFLDVGQYF; DNA: TGTGCCAGCAGTGAATTTCTGGATGTGGGGCAGTACTTC
J: TRBJ1-4; size: NA; D: NA; V: TRBV21-1; CDR3: CASSKAGGPVNEKLFF; DNA: TGTGCCAGCAGCAAAGCTGGGGGACCGGTTAATGAAAAACTGTTTTTT
J: TRBJ1-2; size: NA; D: TRBD1; V: TRBV6-5; CDR3: CASSKTGPLGYGYTF; DNA: TGTGCCAGCAGCAAGACAGGGCCCTTGGGGTATGGCTACACCTTC
J: TRBJ2-5; size: once; D: NA; V: TRBV23-1; CDR3: CASSRHHGSGETQYF; DNA: TGCGCCAGCAGTCGACACCACGGATCTGGGGAGACCCAGTACTTC
J: TRBJ1-4; size: NA; D: TRBD1; V: TRBV27; CDR3: CASRTRGQTNEKLFF; DNA: TGTGCCAGCAGGACTCGGGGACAGACTAATGAAAAACTGTTTTTT
J: TRBJ1-1; size: NA; D: NA; V: TRBV29-1; CDR3: CSAGTLEAFF; DNA: TGCAGCGCCGGAACACTTGAAGCTTTCTTT
J: TRBJ2-1; size: NA; D: TRBD1; V: TRBV7-2; CDR3: CASSTPGTGKAEQFF; DNA: TGTGCCAGCAGCACCCCGGGGACAGGGAAAGCTGAGCAGTTCTTC
J: TRBJ1-1; size: NA; D: NA; V: TRBV12-3/TRBV12-4; CDR3: CATRGARTEAFF; DNA: TGTGCCACGCGGGGGGCGAGAACTGAAGCTTTCTTT
J: TRBJ1-2; size: NA; D: NA; V: TRBV10-2; CDR3: CASSVGKTGYGYTF; DNA: TGCGCCAGCAGTGTGGGAAAGACAGGCTATGGCTACACCTTC
J: TRBJ1-1; size: NA; D: NA; V: TRBV30; CDR3: CAWSAEEDTEAFF; DNA: TGTGCCTGGAGCGCCGAGGAGGACACTGAAGCTTTCTTT
J: TRBJ2-7; size: NA; D: TRBD1; V: TRBV29-1; CDR3: CSARTGDSYEQYF; DNA: TGCAGCGCCCGGACAGGAGACTCCTACGAGCAGTACTTC
J: TRBJ2-7; size: NA; D: NA; V: TRBV29-1; CDR3: CSVGGLGEQYF; DNA: TGCAGCGTTGGGGGCCTCGGGGAGCAGTACTTC
J: TRBJ1-2; size: once; D: NA; V: TRBV5-1; CDR3: CASSLGHPGGYTF; DNA: TGCGCCAGCAGCTTGGGACACCCGGGTGGCTACACCTTC
J: TRBJ1-4; size: NA; D: NA; V: TRBV2; CDR3: CASRNRWLKEKLFF; DNA: TGTGCCAGCAGAAACAGATGGCTAAAAGAAAAACTGTTTTTT
J: TRBJ1-1; size: NA; D: NA; V: TRBV11-3; CDR3: CASSQTGGAGRMNTEAFF; DNA: TGTGCCAGCAGCCAGACGGGGGGCGCGGGTCGGATGAACACTGAAGCTTTCTTT
J: TRBJ2-5; size: NA; D: NA; V: TRBV4-2; CDR3: CASSLEGGLGETQYF; DNA: TGTGCCAGCAGCCTCGAGGGGGGGCTTGGAGAGACCCAGTACTTC
J: TRBJ1-1; size: NA; D: TRBD1; V: TRBV19; CDR3: CASSKGPGQGKTEAFF; DNA: TGTGCCAGTAGTAAGGGTCCGGGACAGGGAAAGACTGAAGCTTTCTTT
J: TRBJ1-5; size: NA; D: TRBD1; V: TRBV27; CDR3: CASSRSGTGIHQPQHF; DNA: TGTGCCAGCAGTAGATCCGGGACAGGAATCCATCAGCCCCAGCATTTT
J: TRBJ2-7; size: NA; D: NA; V: TRBV2; CDR3: CASRGFPVTYEQYF; DNA: TGTGCTTCACGAGGCTTTCCCGTTACCTACGAGCAGTACTTC
J: TRBJ2-2; size: NA; D: NA; V: TRBV15; CDR3: CATTHVLPGAGELFF; DNA: TGTGCCACCACCCATGTTCTTCCGGGTGCCGGGGAGCTGTTTTTT
J: TRBJ2-3; size: NA; D: TRBD1; V: TRBV19; CDR3: CASSERDRYTDTQYF; DNA: TGTGCCAGTAGTGAGAGGGACAGATACACAGATACGCAGTATTTT